The 4 T cell receptor beta chains below were found in one sample sequenced in a study of T cells after yellow fever vaccination. From the 5' RACE reads, TCRdb called clonotypes with MiXCR, one entry per CDR3 protein. The top ten hold roughly half of the sample, which has 27,000 or so distinct CDR3 sequences, around 4.3% seen once. The source material was CD8+ T cells sorted from PBMCs, sampled 5 days after the yellow fever booster vaccination. The receptor source for this set is a man younger than 40 who received the YFV17D yellow fever vaccine.

In its sample, this clonotype was seen many times. V usage is TRBV5-1 and J usage is TRBJ2-5, with 9 nucleotides matching TRBD1. V lost 3 bases, J lost 3 bases, and 3 bases stayed unmatched. CDR1 SGHRS and CDR2 YFSETQ come from the germline V gene. This CDR3 is built from 14 residues. CDR3 coding DNA: TGCGCCAGCAGCTACAGGGGGCTGGAAGAGACCCAGTACTTC. Translated, it gives CASSYRGLEETQYF.

This clonotype appeared many times. The chain employs TRBV4-1 and TRBJ2-7; no clear D gene. This CDR3 spans 15 amino acids. Germline V lookup: CDR1 MGHRA, CDR2 YSYEKL. V gave up 1 base and J gave up 0 bases, with 10 bases separating them. This CDR3 reads CASSQGWVSSYEQYF. CDR3 DNA: TGCGCCAGCAGCCAAGGTTGGGTGAGCTCCTACGAGCAGTACTTC.

This clonotype was observed many times. The rearrangement joins TRBV20-1 to TRBJ2-1; no definite D call. CDR1 and CDR2 from the germline V gene are DFQATT and SNEGSKA (reference sequence). V lost 5 bases and J 4 bases, leaving 15 bases between the germline ends. The CDR3 runs 14 residues. The CDR3 loop is CSAFQRGEYNEQFF. The DNA for the CDR3 is TGCAGTGCTTTCCAGCGTGGGGAATACAATGAGCAGTTCTTC.

The genes are TRBV7-9 and TRBJ2-1; D gene unclear. Germline CDR1 SEHNR, CDR2 FQNEAQ (reference sequence). CDR3 size: 12 residues. Trimming shortened V by 1 base and J by 7 bases, and 5 bases separated the two germline ends. CDR3 coding DNA: TGTGCCAGCAGCTTAGTTCGGAATGAGCAGTTCTTC. It encodes CASSLVRNEQFF. Together with reference TRBV7-9 and TRBJ2-1, the CDR3 gives the full variable domain: DTGVSQNPRHKITKRGQNVTFRCDPISEHNRLYWYRQTLGQGPEFLTYFQNEAQLEKSRLLSDRFSAERPKGSFSTLEIQRTEQGDSAMYLCASSLVRNEQFFGPGTRLTVL.